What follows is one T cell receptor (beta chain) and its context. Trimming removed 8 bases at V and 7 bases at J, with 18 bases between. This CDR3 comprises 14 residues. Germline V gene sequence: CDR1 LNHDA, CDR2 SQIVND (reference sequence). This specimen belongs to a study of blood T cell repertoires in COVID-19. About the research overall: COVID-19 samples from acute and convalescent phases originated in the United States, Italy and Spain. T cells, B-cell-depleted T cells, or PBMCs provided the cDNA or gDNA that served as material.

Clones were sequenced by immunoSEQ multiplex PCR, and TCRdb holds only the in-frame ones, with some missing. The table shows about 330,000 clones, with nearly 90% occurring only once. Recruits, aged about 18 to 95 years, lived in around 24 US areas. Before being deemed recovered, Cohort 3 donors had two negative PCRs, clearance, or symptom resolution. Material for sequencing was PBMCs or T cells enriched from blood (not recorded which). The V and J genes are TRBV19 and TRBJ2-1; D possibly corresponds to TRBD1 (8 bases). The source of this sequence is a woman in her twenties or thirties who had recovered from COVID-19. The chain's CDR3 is CASHTGGALNEQFF. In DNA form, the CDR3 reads TGTGCCAGTCACACAGGGGGGGCCTTGAATGAGCAGTTCTTC.